This T cell receptor (beta chain) was recovered during a study of cytomegalovirus exposure and HLA in healthy donors. Study-wide context: Some 85 million unique TCRs, all from HLA-typed donors, were included in an early release of the data.

This clone was detected a few times. Antigen specificity is unknown. Germline V gives CDR1 MNHEY, CDR2 SVGAGI. V dropped 6 bases and J dropped 7 bases, with 15 bases sitting between them. CDR3 size: 13 residues. PCR primers comprised 60 Vbeta and 13 Jbeta primers. Some clones are missing from TCRdb's copy, which holds only in-frame ones; the method was immunoSEQ multiplex PCR. Of about 85,000 clones in the sample, more than 75% were seen once. Study-level points and caveats: Later analysis showed TCR association rates varying by HLA locus, highest for DRB1 and lowest for HLA-C. Reports indicated that the classifier achieved high specificity and sensitivity in diagnosing cytomegalovirus status. Most CMV-associated TCR beta chains appeared HLA-restricted in a later analysis.

This sequence was found in a woman between 50 and 59 years old in good health and CMV-seropositive. The material sequenced was PBMCs. The chain links TRBV6-5 to TRBJ1-1, with a possible D match to TRBD1 (5 bases). This chain's CDR3 is CASRRSQGIEAFF. In nucleotides, the CDR3 is TGTGCCAGCAGGCGTAGCCAGGGCATTGAAGCTTTCTTT.